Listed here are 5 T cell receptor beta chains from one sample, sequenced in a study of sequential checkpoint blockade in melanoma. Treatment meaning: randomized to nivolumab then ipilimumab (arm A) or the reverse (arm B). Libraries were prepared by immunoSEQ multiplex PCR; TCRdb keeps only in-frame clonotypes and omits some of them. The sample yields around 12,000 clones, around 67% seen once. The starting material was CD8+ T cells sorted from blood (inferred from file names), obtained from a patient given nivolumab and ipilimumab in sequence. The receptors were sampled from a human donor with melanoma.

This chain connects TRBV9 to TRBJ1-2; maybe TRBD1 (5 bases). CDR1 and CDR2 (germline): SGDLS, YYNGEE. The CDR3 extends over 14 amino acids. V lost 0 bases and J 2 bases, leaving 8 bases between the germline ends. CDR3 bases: TGTGCCAGCAGCGTAGGGCGGGGGAACTATGGCTACACCTTC. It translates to CASSVGRGNYGYTF.

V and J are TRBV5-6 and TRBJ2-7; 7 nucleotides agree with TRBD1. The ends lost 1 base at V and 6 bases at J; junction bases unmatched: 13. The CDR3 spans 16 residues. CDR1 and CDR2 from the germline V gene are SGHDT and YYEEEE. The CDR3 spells CASSLIDAGTAAEQYF. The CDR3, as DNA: TGTGCCAGCAGCTTGATAGACGCCGGGACAGCCGCCGAGCAGTACTTC. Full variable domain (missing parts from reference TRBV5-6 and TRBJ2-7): DAGVTQSPTHLIKTRGQQVTLRCSPKSGHDTVSWYQQALGQGPQFIFQYYEEEERQRGNFPDRFSGHQFPNYSSELNVNALLLGDSALYLCASSLIDAGTAAEQYFGPGTRLTVT.

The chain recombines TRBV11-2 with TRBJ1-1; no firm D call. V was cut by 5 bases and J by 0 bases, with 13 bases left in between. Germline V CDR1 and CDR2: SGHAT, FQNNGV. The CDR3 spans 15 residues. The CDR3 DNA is TGTGCCAGCAGCCCGAGCTTGGTATTGAACACTGAAGCTTTCTTT. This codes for CASSPSLVLNTEAFF.

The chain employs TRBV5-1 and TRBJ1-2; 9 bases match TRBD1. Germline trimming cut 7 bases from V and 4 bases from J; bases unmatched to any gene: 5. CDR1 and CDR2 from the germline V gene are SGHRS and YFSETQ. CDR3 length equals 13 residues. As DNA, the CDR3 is TGCGCCAGCGGCCCGACAGGGGGCTATGGCTACACCTTC. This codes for CASGPTGGYGYTF.

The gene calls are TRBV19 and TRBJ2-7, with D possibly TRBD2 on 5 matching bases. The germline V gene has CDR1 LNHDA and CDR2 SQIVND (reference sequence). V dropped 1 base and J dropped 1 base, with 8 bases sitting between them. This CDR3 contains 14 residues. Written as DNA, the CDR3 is TGTGCCAGTAGTATAGTAGCGACTTCCTACGAGCAGTACTTC. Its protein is CASSIVATSYEQYF.